This T cell receptor (beta chain) is drawn from a study of shared clonotypes between healthy human individuals. Study-level information: For every donor, three CD4 naive, three CD4 memory, two CD8 naive and one CD8 memory plates were used.

Study results and caveats: For sorted subsets, rarefaction showed incomplete sequencing despite large depth.

TCRdb keeps only in-frame clones here, not all; method: immunoSEQ multiplex PCR. In the table there are more than 2 million clones, around 95% of which are singletons. Comments on this clone: The antigen remains unidentified.

CDR1 is SGHRS and CDR2 is YFSETQ in the germline V gene. The CDR3 spans 18 residues. V was trimmed by 0 bases and J by 0 bases, leaving 17 bases between them. The sequenced material came from naive CD4+ T cells sorted from blood. Regarding subset: CD45RA+ positively selected. This receptor was taken from a man younger than 35 in good health. The J gene is TRBJ2-3, the V gene TRBV5-1; weak D call: TRBD2 (6 bases). The CDR3 loop reads CASSLGAGSTTSTDTQYF. The CDR3 DNA reads TGCGCCAGCAGCTTGGGTGCGGGGAGTACCACTAGCACAGATACGCAGTATTTT.